These 30 T cell receptor beta chains were sequenced from one sample in a study of cytomegalovirus exposure and HLA in healthy donors. In the PCR, 60 Vbeta and 13 Jbeta primers were used. Here immunoSEQ multiplex PCR was the method, and the copy in TCRdb shows in-frame clones only, minus some. The sample lists under 200,000 clones, roughly 80% occurring once. Specimen: PBMCs. These receptor sequences come from a woman aged 18 to 35 in good health and CMV-seronegative.

This chain joins TRBV7-9 and TRBJ2-7; D might be TRBD1 (5 bases). Trimming removed 4 bases at V and 1 base at J, with 17 bases between. The CDR3 sequence is 16 residues long. CDR1 and CDR2 (germline): SEHNR, FQNEAQ (reference sequence). The CDR3 sequence: CASSSPDRHYSYEQYF. The DNA for the CDR3 is TGTGCCAGCAGCTCCCCCGACAGACACTATTCCTACGAGCAGTACTTC.

This clone was counted a few times. V and J are TRBV2 and TRBJ1-5; no clear D gene. The CDR3 has 13 residues. Germline V gene data show CDR1 as SNHLY and CDR2 as FYNNEI. Deletions cut 6 bases from V and 2 bases from J, with 8 bases between. The CDR3 loop is CASRITGNQPQHF. Written as DNA, the CDR3 is TGTGCCAGCAGAATAACTGGCAATCAGCCCCAGCATTTT.

The V and J genes are TRBV11-2 and TRBJ2-1; a weak D match, TRBD1 (5 bases). Germline-derived CDR1 and CDR2 are SGHAT and FQNNGV. The CDR3 has 15 amino acids. The V end was cut by 0 bases, the J end by 3 bases, with 9 bases between. The CDR3 bases are TGTGCCAGCAGCTTAGACCAGGGCGGCTACAATGAGCAGTTCTTC. Translating it yields CASSLDQGGYNEQFF.

This rearrangement joins TRBV10-1 to TRBJ2-7, with 7 bases matching TRBD2. The CDR3 totals 14 residues. Germline assignment: CDR1 WNHNN and CDR2 SYGVQD (reference sequence). The trim removed 3 bases at V and 5 bases at J, leaving 7 bases unmatched. CDR3 loop: CASSDGGSVDEQYF. In DNA form, the CDR3 reads TGCGCCAGCAGTGACGGCGGGAGCGTCGACGAGCAGTACTTC.

The J gene is TRBJ2-3, the V gene TRBV14; D possibly corresponds to TRBD2 (5 bases). The CDR3 loop spans 11 amino acids. The V gene lost 4 bases and the J gene lost 7 bases, with 6 bases spanning the gap. Germline V CDR1 and CDR2: SGHDN, FVKESK. In DNA form, the CDR3 reads TGTGCCAGCAGCCCGGGGAATACGCAGTATTTT. It specifies CASSPGNTQYF.

This clone showed up just once. The V and J genes are TRBV9 and TRBJ2-5, with D possibly TRBD1 on 5 matching bases. Germline CDR1 reads SGDLS; CDR2 reads YYNGEE. The CDR3 covers 15 residues. V dropped 0 bases and J dropped 5 bases, with 14 bases sitting between them. The CDR3 nucleotides read TGTGCCAGCAGCGTAGGTAGTGCAGGGTTTGAGACCCAGTACTTC. This encodes CASSVGSAGFETQYF.

The V call is TRBV4-2, the J call TRBJ2-3; 7 bases match TRBD2. This CDR3 spans 15 amino acids. V lost 4 bases to trimming and J lost 0 bases; unmatched junction nucleotides: 4. CDR1 and CDR2 (germline): LGHNA, YNFKEQ. Here the CDR3 reads CASSPTSRSTDTQYF. The CDR3 coding sequence is TGTGCCAGCAGCCCGACTAGCCGAAGCACAGATACGCAGTATTTT.

In its sample, this clone was seen once. The chain joins TRBV7-2 to TRBJ2-3; D ambiguous. Germline CDR1 is SGHTA and CDR2 is FQGNSA. The CDR3 has 14 residues. V was shortened by 2 bases and J by 2 bases, with 8 bases between the two germline ends. The CDR3 DNA reads as TGTGCCAGCAGCTTAACCAGGTCCACAGATACGCAGTATTTT. This sequence encodes CASSLTRSTDTQYF. Full variable domain (rest looked up from reference TRBV7-2 and TRBJ2-3): GAGVSQSPSNKVTEKGKDVELRCDPISGHTALYWYRQSLGQGLEFLIYFQGNSAPDKSGLPSDRFSAERTGGSVSTLTIQRTQQEDSAVYLCASSLTRSTDTQYFGPGTRLTVL.

V is TRBV7-2 and J is TRBJ1-3; D remains ambiguous. V gave up 1 base and J gave up 0 bases, with 10 bases separating them. In germline, CDR1 is SGHTA, CDR2 FQGNSA. CDR3 size: 16 residues. CDR3: CASSLVPFSSGNTIYF. The CDR3 DNA reads TGTGCCAGCAGCTTAGTTCCGTTTAGCTCTGGAAACACCATATATTTT.

This clone was recorded only once. The chain has TRBV25-1 and TRBJ1-1; no clear D gene. CDR1 MGHDK and CDR2 SYGVNS come from the germline V gene. CDR3 length: 12 residues. Trimming left V 5 bases short and J 6 bases short, with 10 bases between. For the CDR3, the DNA is TGTGCCAGCAGTACTCAGCAGGCTGAAGCTTTCTTT. Its translation is CASSTQQAEAFF.

V usage is TRBV11-2 and J usage is TRBJ1-5, with TRBD1 identical over 8 bases. Germline-derived CDR1 and CDR2 are SGHAT and FQNNGV. CDR3 length equals 14 residues. J lost 3 bases, V lost 5 bases, and 3 bases had no gene match. The CDR3 DNA is TGTGCCAGCAGCAAGACAGGGGCCAATCAGCCCCAGCATTTT. Its protein product is CASSKTGANQPQHF.

The chain links TRBV13 to TRBJ2-2, with TRBD2 as a possible D gene (5 bases). With 5 bases removed from V and 1 base from J, the gap between germline ends came to 14 bases. The CDR3 runs 16 residues. Germline CDR1 PRHDT, CDR2 FYEKMQ (reference sequence). CDR3 loop: CASSPPITRNTGELFF. The CDR3 DNA reads as TGTGCCAGCAGCCCCCCTATAACTAGGAACACCGGGGAGCTGTTTTTT.

J is TRBJ2-5 and V is TRBV7-2, with 12 bases aligning to TRBD2. Germline lookup yields CDR1 SGHTA and CDR2 FQGNSA. With V trimmed by 5 bases and J by 2 bases, 6 bases remained unmatched. This CDR3 has 16 residues. As DNA, the CDR3 is TGTGCCAGCAGCCACTCTAGCGGGGGGGGGCAAGAGACCCAGTACTTC. Encoded protein: CASSHSSGGGQETQYF.

The V call is TRBV11-2, the J call TRBJ2-1, with D perhaps TRBD2 (5 bases). The germline CDR1 and CDR2 sequences are SGHAT and FQNNGV. Trimming removed 1 base from V and 6 bases from J, with 13 bases in between. This CDR3 comprises 15 residues. The CDR3 DNA reads as TGTGCCAGCAGCTTAGGATTTGCTAGCCCCAATGAGCAGTTCTTC. Translated: CASSLGFASPNEQFF.

This clone was observed a single time. The V and J genes are TRBV18 and TRBJ1-4, with 8 bases matching TRBD1. The CDR3 spans 15 residues. The V segment lost 3 bases and the J segment 8 bases; nucleotides outside the gene matches: 8. The V gene's germline CDR1 is KGHSH and CDR2 LQKENI. The CDR3 loop is CASSPPGQGREKLFF. The CDR3 DNA follows: TGTGCCAGCTCACCTCCCGGACAGGGTAGAGAAAAACTGTTTTTT.

The chain has TRBV27 and TRBJ2-3; D uncertain. V was clipped by 8 bases and J by 2 bases, with 11 bases between them. Germline loops: CDR1 MNHEY, CDR2 SMNVEV (reference sequence). The CDR3 runs 13 residues. The CDR3 region has the DNA TGTGCCAGCTGCGGATCGGCCACAGATACGCAGTATTTT. Protein sequence: CASCGSATDTQYF.

The CDR3 region has the DNA TGTGCCAGCAGCTTGAGGGTTCAGGGGGTGTGGAACCCGATTGAAAAACTGTTTTTT. This sequence encodes CASSLRVQGVWNPIEKLFF. The chain is built from TRBV7-8 and TRBJ1-4, with 7 bases identical to TRBD1. Germline trimming cut 3 bases from V and 7 bases from J; bases unmatched to any gene: 20. The CDR3 totals 19 residues. The germline gives CDR1 SGHVS, CDR2 FQNEAQ.

The chain has TRBV7-2 and TRBJ2-5, with 8 positions matching TRBD1. Looked up from germline, CDR1 is SGHTA and CDR2 is FQGNSA. This CDR3 comprises 15 residues. The ends lost 5 bases at V and 3 bases at J; junction bases unmatched: 8. CDR3 loop: CASSPGGAGKETQYF. The DNA for the CDR3 is TGTGCCAGCAGCCCAGGGGGCGCAGGAAAAGAGACCCAGTACTTC.

V usage is TRBV11-2 and J usage is TRBJ2-2; 12 nucleotides match TRBD1. CDR1 is SGHAT and CDR2 is FQNNGV in the germline V gene. The CDR3 runs to 17 residues. Trimming at V came to 5 bases and at J to 3 bases, leaving 7 bases not matched to a gene. The CDR3 coding sequence is TGTGCCAGCAGCGCGACTGGGACAGGGGGCGACACCGGGGAGCTGTTTTTT. Residues: CASSATGTGGDTGELFF.

This chain uses TRBV11-3 with TRBJ1-4, with a possible D match to TRBD1 (6 bases). CDR1 and CDR2 (germline): SGHNT, YENEEA. CDR3 size: 15 residues. V lost 5 bases to trimming and J lost 5 bases, with 15 bases between them. Here the CDR3 reads CASSTQQGSNEKLFF. The CDR3 nucleotides are TGTGCCAGCAGCACACAACAGGGCTCGAATGAAAAACTGTTTTTT. The entire variable domain, with the rest obtained from reference TRBV11-3 and TRBJ1-4, is as follows: EAGVVQSPRYKIIEKKQPVAFWCNPISGHNTLYWYLQNLGQGPELLIRYENEEAVDDSQLPKDRFSAERLKGVDSTLKIQPAELGDSAVYLCASSTQQGSNEKLFFGSGTQLSVL.

The J gene is TRBJ2-7, the V gene TRBV11-2; TRBD1 aligns across 8 bases. Trimming took 0 bases from V and 3 from J; bases not matched to a gene: 1. The CDR3 spans 14 residues. CDR1 is SGHAT, CDR2 FQNNGV, per germline. CDR3 DNA: TGTGCCAGCAGCTTAGAACAGGGGGGCTACGAGCAGTACTTC. It translates to CASSLEQGGYEQYF.

V is TRBV2 and J is TRBJ2-1; D is perhaps TRBD2 (5 bases). This CDR3 has 17 residues. Between the trimmed V and J ends, which lost 4 bases and 0 bases, there was a span of 16 bases. Germline V gene lookup returns CDR1 SNHLY and CDR2 FYNNEI. CDR3 sequence reads: CASSARRDSSSYNEQFF. CDR3 DNA sequence: TGTGCCAGCAGTGCACGACGGGATTCCTCCTCCTACAATGAGCAGTTCTTC.

The chain is built from TRBV18 and TRBJ1-1, with 7 nucleotides matching TRBD1. CDR3 length: 15 amino acids. J gave up 6 bases and V 4 bases, and 11 bases lay outside the gene matches. Per the germline V gene, CDR1 is KGHSH and CDR2 is LQKENI. The CDR3 protein is CASSLSRQGGPEAFF. CDR3 bases: TGTGCCAGCTCACTATCTCGACAGGGTGGTCCTGAAGCTTTCTTT.

CDR3 DNA sequence: TGTGCCAGCAGCCCCGAAGCAGGGTTTATTCCCGCTAACTATGGCTACACCTTC. It translates to CASSPEAGFIPANYGYTF. This chain links TRBV7-9 with TRBJ1-2; D possibly corresponds to TRBD1 (5 bases). Germline CDR1 is SEHNR and CDR2 is FQNEAQ (reference sequence). This CDR3 region has 18 residues. The V gene lost 5 bases and the J gene lost 0 bases, with 22 bases spanning the gap.

For the CDR3, the DNA is TGCGCCAGCAGCTTGGCCCCGACAGGGGGCACTGAAGCTTTCTTT. It translates to CASSLAPTGGTEAFF. The rearrangement uses TRBV5-1 and TRBJ1-1; 9 bases agree with TRBD1. The CDR3 has 15 amino acids. Germline V gene sequence: CDR1 SGHRS, CDR2 YFSETQ. V lost 0 bases to trimming and J lost 4 bases; unmatched junction nucleotides: 4.

The chain has TRBV30 and TRBJ1-1; 7 positions match TRBD1. Germline values: CDR1 GTSNPN, CDR2 SVGIG (reference sequence). The CDR3 contains 13 residues. V was clipped by 5 bases and J by 0 bases; unmatched bases: 3. CDR3 loop: CAWAGQMNTEAFF. CDR3 nucleotides: TGTGCCTGGGCGGGACAGATGAACACTGAAGCTTTCTTT.

The chain employs TRBV6-1 and TRBJ1-3; D remains ambiguous. Trimming took 6 bases from V and 2 from J, leaving 14 bases between them. Germline V lookup: CDR1 MNHNS, CDR2 SASEGT. The CDR3 is 15 amino acids. The DNA for the CDR3 is TGTGCCAGCAGCACCCTTTCTCAGACTGGAAACACCATATATTTT. Amino acid sequence: CASSTLSQTGNTIYF.

V is TRBV30 and J is TRBJ1-2, with D possibly being TRBD1 (6 bases). The CDR3 consists of 15 residues. V lost 3 bases, J lost 4 bases, and 18 bases lay in between. CDR1 GTSNPN and CDR2 SVGIG come from the germline V gene (reference sequence). The DNA of the CDR3 is TGTGCCTGGAGCGGACTTGGCGGGGGGGCCTATGGCTACACCTTC. Translation gives CAWSGLGGGAYGYTF.

The chain carries TRBV10-3 and TRBJ1-2; the D gene is possibly TRBD1 (6 bases). CDR1 and CDR2 (germline): ENHRY, SYGVKD. This CDR3 has 12 amino acids. Trimming took off 2 bases at V and 8 bases at J, with 9 bases between the two ends. CDR3 sequence: CAISETGYGYTF. Here the CDR3 DNA reads TGTGCCATCAGTGAGACAGGGTACGGCTACACCTTC.

The chain recombines TRBV29-1 with TRBJ2-1; D perhaps matches TRBD1 (6 bases). Trimming stripped 6 bases from V and 1 base from J, with 10 bases between. This CDR3 has 13 amino acids. Germline V gene lookup returns CDR1 SQVTM and CDR2 ANQGSEA. The CDR3 sequence: CSVRDTSYNEQFF. The DNA of the CDR3 is TGCAGCGTCCGGGACACATCCTACAATGAGCAGTTCTTC.